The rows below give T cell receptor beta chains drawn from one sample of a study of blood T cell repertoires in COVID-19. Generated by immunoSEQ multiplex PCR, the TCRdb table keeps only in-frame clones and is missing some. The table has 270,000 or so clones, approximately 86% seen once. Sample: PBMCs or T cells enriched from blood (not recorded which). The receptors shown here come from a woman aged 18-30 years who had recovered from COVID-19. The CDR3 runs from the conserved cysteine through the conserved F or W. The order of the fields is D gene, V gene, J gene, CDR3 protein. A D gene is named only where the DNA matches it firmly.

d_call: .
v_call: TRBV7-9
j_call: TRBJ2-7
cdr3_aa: CASSLDRFHEQYF

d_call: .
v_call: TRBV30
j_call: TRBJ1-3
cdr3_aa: CAWSGAGNTIYF

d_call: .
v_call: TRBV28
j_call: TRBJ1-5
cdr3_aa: CASTLPGGVNQPQHF

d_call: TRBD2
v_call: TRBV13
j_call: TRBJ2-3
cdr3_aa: CASSLEVTSGLTDTQYF

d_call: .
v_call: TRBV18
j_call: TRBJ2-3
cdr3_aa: CASSPPRGVSTDTQYF

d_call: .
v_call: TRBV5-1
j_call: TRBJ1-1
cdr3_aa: CASSLVTGTNTEAFF

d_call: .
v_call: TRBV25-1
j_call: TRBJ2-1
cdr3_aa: CASSPPRGASYNEQFF

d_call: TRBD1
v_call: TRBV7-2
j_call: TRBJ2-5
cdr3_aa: CASSLRAGQGDETQYF

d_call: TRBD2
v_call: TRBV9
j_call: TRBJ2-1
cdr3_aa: CASSFRTSGGDEQFF

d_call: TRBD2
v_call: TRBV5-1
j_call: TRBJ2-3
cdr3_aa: CASSSQREGPDTQYF

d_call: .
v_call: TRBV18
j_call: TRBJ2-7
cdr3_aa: CASSPQRSYEQYF

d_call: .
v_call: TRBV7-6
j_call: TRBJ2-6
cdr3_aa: CASGFGSGANVLTF

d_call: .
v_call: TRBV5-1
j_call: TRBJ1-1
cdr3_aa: CASRGKQGNGEAFF

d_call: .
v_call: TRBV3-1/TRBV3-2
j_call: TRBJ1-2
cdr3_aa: CASSPLASGHGYTF

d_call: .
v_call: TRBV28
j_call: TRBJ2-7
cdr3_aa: CASSFLALLRERPYEQYF

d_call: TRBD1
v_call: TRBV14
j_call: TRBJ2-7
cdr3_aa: CASSRTGGLYEQYF

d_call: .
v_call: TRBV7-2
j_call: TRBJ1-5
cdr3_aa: CASSFGEYQPQHF

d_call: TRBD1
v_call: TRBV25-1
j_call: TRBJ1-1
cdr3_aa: CASSLDRGVVTEAFF

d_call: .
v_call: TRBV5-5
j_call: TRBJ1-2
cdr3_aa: CASSPSPGLNYDGYTF

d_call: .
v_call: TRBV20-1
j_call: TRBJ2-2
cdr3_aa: CSVGPGELFF

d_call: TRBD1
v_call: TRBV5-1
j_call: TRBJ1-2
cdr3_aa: CASSLGRDRGYGYTF

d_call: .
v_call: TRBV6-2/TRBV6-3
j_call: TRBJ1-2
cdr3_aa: CASSYGRAQANYGYTF

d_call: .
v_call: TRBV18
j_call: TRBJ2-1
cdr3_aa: CASSPWGGVGEQFF

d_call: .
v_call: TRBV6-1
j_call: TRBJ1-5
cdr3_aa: CASSDRRGNQPQHF

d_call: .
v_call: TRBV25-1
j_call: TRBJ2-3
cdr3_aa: CASSEFSLTDTQYF

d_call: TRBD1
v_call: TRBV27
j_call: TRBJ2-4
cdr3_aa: CASSLDGTGGNIQYF

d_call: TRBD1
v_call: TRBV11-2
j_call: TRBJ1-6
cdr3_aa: CASSPGGNSPLHF

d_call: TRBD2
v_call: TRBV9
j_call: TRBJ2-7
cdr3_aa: CASSVAPSGGAAEQYF

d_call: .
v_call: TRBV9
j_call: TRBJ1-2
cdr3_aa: CASSVEGNTNYGYTF